These 30 T cell receptor beta chains came from one sample sequenced in a study of T-cell memory formation after mild COVID-19. TCRdb passed the 5' RACE reads through MiXCR, listing each CDR3 protein once. This sample has about 150,000 distinct CDR3 sequences, with roughly 14% found just once. Sequenced: PBMCs or a T cell subset sorted from them (not recorded which). Receptors originate from an adult woman who had mild COVID-19 (a few samples of this study predate the infection). Cell type and time point are not known.

This clonotype was counted a few times. This chain uses TRBV7-2 with TRBJ2-1; 10 positions match TRBD1. V lost 4 bases, J lost 1 base, and 1 base stayed unmatched. The length of the CDR3 is 15 residues. In germline, CDR1 is SGHTA, CDR2 FQGNSA. This CDR3 is CASSWDRGSYNEQFF. DNA of the CDR3: TGTGCCAGCAGCTGGGACAGGGGTTCCTACAATGAGCAGTTCTTC.

This clonotype was picked up a small number of times. The chain is built from TRBV5-6 and TRBJ2-7; D remains unclear. The V and J ends lost 4 bases and 6 bases respectively, with 11 bases between them. Per germline, CDR1 SGHDT and CDR2 YYEEEE. There are 12 residues in the CDR3. CDR3 amino acids: CASSLTAFEQYF. The CDR3 DNA is TGTGCCAGCAGCCTGACGGCATTCGAGCAGTACTTC.

The chain uses TRBV10-3 and TRBJ2-1; tentatively, D is TRBD2 (5 bases). Deletions cut 0 bases from V and 5 bases from J, with 14 bases between. The CDR3 extends over 16 amino acids. Germline lookup yields CDR1 ENHRY and CDR2 SYGVKD. The CDR3 protein is CAISESELVGNNEQFF. CDR3 nucleotides: TGTGCCATCAGTGAGTCGGAACTAGTAGGGAACAATGAGCAGTTCTTC.

The table lists this clonotype with a few counts. The rearrangement uses TRBV18 and TRBJ2-2, with 7 bases aligning to TRBD1. Germline CDR1 is KGHSH and CDR2 is LQKENI. This CDR3 has 17 residues. With V trimmed by 6 bases and J by 0 bases, 10 bases remained unmatched. The CDR3 sequence: CASSLTKTGTNTGELFF. The CDR3 DNA follows: TGTGCCAGCTCCCTTACCAAGACAGGGACGAACACCGGGGAGCTGTTTTTT.

The chain couples TRBV12-3 or TRBV12-4 to TRBJ1-5, with D uncertain. Trimming pared 1 base from V and 7 bases from J, leaving 8 bases between. This CDR3 spans 13 amino acids. The CDR3 sequence is CASSLEGTQPQHF. For the CDR3, the DNA is TGTGCCAGCAGTTTAGAGGGAACCCAGCCCCAGCATTTT.

This chain joins TRBV30 and TRBJ1-5; maybe TRBD1 (5 bases). The length of the CDR3 is 14 residues. Trimming removed 1 base from V and 6 bases from J, with 13 bases in between. CDR1 is GTSNPN, CDR2 SVGIG, per germline (reference sequence). The CDR3 here is CAWSDGTPFQPQHF. In DNA form, the CDR3 reads TGTGCCTGGAGTGATGGGACGCCATTTCAGCCCCAGCATTTT.

This clonotype was recorded at least ten times. J is TRBJ2-7 and V is TRBV5-1; 8 nucleotides match TRBD1. J lost 0 bases, V lost 1 base, and 3 bases had no gene match. This CDR3 comprises 15 residues. CDR1 SGHRS and CDR2 YFSETQ come from the germline V gene. CDR3 DNA sequence: TGCGCCAGCAGCTTGCTACAGGGGGACTCCTACGAGCAGTACTTC. Translating gives CASSLLQGDSYEQYF. The whole variable domain, remainder taken from reference TRBV5-1 and TRBJ2-7, is KAGVTQTPRYLIKTRGQQVTLSCSPISGHRSVSWYQQTPGQGLQFLFEYFSETQRNKGNFPGRFSGRQFSNSRSEMNVSTLELGDSALYLCASSLLQGDSYEQYFGPGTRLTVT.

This chain links TRBV4-1 with TRBJ2-7; D may be TRBD2 (6 bases). Trimming cost V 3 bases and J 3 bases, with 15 bases left between them. This CDR3 is built from 15 residues. The V gene's germline CDR1 is MGHRA and CDR2 YSYEKL. The CDR3 sequence: CASSHPPRGNYEQYF. CDR3 coding DNA: TGCGCCAGCAGCCACCCCCCCCGCGGGAACTACGAGCAGTACTTC.

The rearrangement links TRBV30 to TRBJ2-5; TRBD2 is a possible D gene (6 bases). V gave up 2 bases and J gave up 4 bases, with 20 bases separating them. Germline-derived CDR1 and CDR2 are GTSNPN and SVGIG (reference sequence). The CDR3 is 16 amino acids. The CDR3 loop is CAWSHIIAEWGETQYF. In DNA form, the CDR3 reads TGTGCCTGGAGTCACATAATAGCGGAATGGGGAGAGACCCAGTACTTC.

The sample holds a few counts of this clonotype. The chain has TRBV12-3 or TRBV12-4 and TRBJ2-7; D might be TRBD1 or TRBD2, each matching 6 bases. CDR3 length: 15 residues. Trimming left V 4 bases short and J 7 bases short, with 20 bases between. The CDR3 here is CASSSQEGGVREQYF. Here the CDR3 DNA reads TGTGCCAGCAGTTCCCAGGAGGGGGGCGTGAGGGAGCAGTACTTC.

The chain employs TRBV15 and TRBJ2-1; perhaps D is TRBD1 or TRBD2 (5 bases each). Germline values: CDR1 LNHNV, CDR2 YYDKDF (reference sequence). Trimming pared 5 bases from V and 0 bases from J, leaving 8 bases between. The CDR3 runs 14 residues. The chain's CDR3 is CATSWGTSYNEQFF. In DNA, the CDR3 is TGTGCCACCAGCTGGGGGACCTCCTACAATGAGCAGTTCTTC. Together with reference TRBV15 and TRBJ2-1, the CDR3 gives the full variable domain: DAMVIQNPRYQVTQFGKPVTLSCSQTLNHNVMYWYQQKSSQAPKLLFHYYDKDFNNEADTPDNFQSRRPNTSFCFLDIRSPGLGDTAMYLCATSWGTSYNEQFFGPGTRLTVL.

The chain links TRBV2 to TRBJ2-7; TRBD1 agrees at 7 bases. CDR1 SNHLY and CDR2 FYNNEI come from the germline V gene. J lost 5 bases, V lost 4 bases, and 8 bases had no gene match. The CDR3 contains 14 residues. The CDR3 is CASSGRGRLNEQYF. CDR3 DNA: TGTGCCAGCAGTGGTAGGGGGCGTCTTAACGAGCAGTACTTC.

The genes are TRBV15 and TRBJ2-1; weak D call: TRBD2 (5 bases). The germline gives CDR1 LNHNV, CDR2 YYDKDF (reference sequence). Deletions cut 5 bases from V and 0 bases from J, with 14 bases between. This CDR3 region has 16 residues. The DNA of the CDR3 is TGTGCCACCAGCTACGGGATTTCCGGCTCCTACAATGAGCAGTTCTTC. Residues: CATSYGISGSYNEQFF. Variable domain in full (rest from reference TRBV15 and TRBJ2-1): DAMVIQNPRYQVTQFGKPVTLSCSQTLNHNVMYWYQQKSSQAPKLLFHYYDKDFNNEADTPDNFQSRRPNTSFCFLDIRSPGLGDTAMYLCATSYGISGSYNEQFFGPGTRLTVL.

This clonotype was counted between two and nine times. V usage is TRBV7-9 and J usage is TRBJ2-4, with 7 positions matching TRBD2. The germline CDR1 and CDR2 sequences are SEHNR and FQNEAQ (reference sequence). The CDR3 length is 16 residues. V was clipped by 4 bases and J by 2 bases; unmatched bases: 8. Here the CDR3 reads CASSSPRAGTKNIQYF. CDR3 DNA sequence: TGTGCCAGCAGCTCCCCCCGAGCGGGGACCAAAAACATTCAGTACTTC.

The chain uses TRBV7-2 and TRBJ2-1, with TRBD2 identical over 14 bases. Unmatched junction bases numbered 9, after V lost 6 bases and J lost 2 bases. The CDR3 loop spans 18 amino acids. Germline-derived CDR1 and CDR2 are SGHTA and FQGNSA. CDR3 coding DNA: TGTGCCAGCAGATTCGAGACTAGCGGGGGGGCCCCCTACAATGAGCAGTTCTTC. Its translation: CASRFETSGGAPYNEQFF.

For the CDR3, the DNA is TGTGCCAGCAGTTACAGGGGTTATACTGAGAGCTCCTACGAGCAGTACTTC. Protein: CASSYRGYTESSYEQYF. The rearrangement links TRBV6-5 to TRBJ2-7; the D gene is possibly TRBD1 (5 bases). CDR1 is MNHEY and CDR2 is SVGAGI in the germline V gene. This CDR3 region has 17 residues. The V gene lost 2 bases and the J gene lost 0 bases, with 17 bases spanning the gap.

This clonotype turned up a few times. The chain employs TRBV7-3 and TRBJ1-2, with D possibly TRBD1 on 6 matching bases. V was trimmed by 10 bases and J by 3 bases, leaving 18 bases between them. Germline CDR1 SGHTA, CDR2 FQGTGA. The CDR3 extends over 14 amino acids. The CDR3 DNA is TGTGCCATATCACAGCAGGGGCCTTACTATGGCTACACCTTC. It yields the protein CAISQQGPYYGYTF.

This sequence joins TRBV7-8 and TRBJ2-3; no reliable D call. Germline V CDR1 and CDR2: SGHVS, FQNEAQ. The length of the CDR3 is 14 residues. The ends were cut back, 0 bases at V and 8 bases at J, with 12 bases in the middle. The CDR3 DNA sequence: TGTGCCAGCAGCTTAGCGACTCCGGCGAGTACGCAGTATTTT. Translated, it gives CASSLATPASTQYF. The complete variable domain, with remaining parts taken from reference TRBV7-8 and TRBJ2-3, reads GAGVSQSPRYKVAKRGQDVALRCDPISGHVSLFWYQQALGQGPEFLTYFQNEAQLDKSGLPSDRFFAERPEGSVSTLKIQRTQQEDSAVYLCASSLATPASTQYFGPGTRLTVL.

This clonotype was detected only a few times. V and J are TRBV20-1 and TRBJ2-4, with D possibly being TRBD1 or TRBD2 (6 bases each). Germline loops: CDR1 DFQATT, CDR2 SNEGSKA (reference sequence). CDR3 length: 16 residues. V was trimmed by 0 bases and J by 1 base, leaving 13 bases between them. CDR3 nucleotides: TGCAGTGCTAGAGAACCGGGGGCCATGGCCAAAAACATTCAGTACTTC. Protein: CSAREPGAMAKNIQYF.

In its sample, this clonotype was seen a few times. The genes are TRBV5-1 and TRBJ2-3, with D hard to call. V dropped 0 bases and J dropped 2 bases, with 10 bases sitting between them. The CDR3 contains 15 residues. CDR1 is SGHRS and CDR2 is YFSETQ in the germline V gene. As DNA, the CDR3 is TGCGCCAGCAGCTTGGATCGCACGGACACAGATACGCAGTATTTT. This gives the protein CASSLDRTDTDTQYF.

This clonotype occurred a few times. This chain connects TRBV5-1 to TRBJ1-1, with D possibly TRBD1 on 6 matching bases. The V gene's germline CDR1 is SGHRS and CDR2 YFSETQ. This CDR3 spans 17 amino acids. Trimming removed 0 bases from V and 0 bases from J, with 15 bases in between. The CDR3, as DNA: TGCGCCAGCAGCTTGGATGCCGGGACAACGATGAACACTGAAGCTTTCTTT. Residues: CASSLDAGTTMNTEAFF.

This clonotype was counted ten times or more. The chain carries TRBV5-1 and TRBJ2-7, with D possibly being TRBD1 (7 bases). The CDR3 is 14 residues long. Germline loops: CDR1 SGHRS, CDR2 YFSETQ. Deletions cut 2 bases from V and 4 bases from J, with 13 bases between. The CDR3 nucleotides read TGCGCCAGCAGCTTTGCGGGACAGAAATACGAGCAGTACTTC. It encodes CASSFAGQKYEQYF. The complete variable domain, with remaining parts taken from reference TRBV5-1 and TRBJ2-7, reads KAGVTQTPRYLIKTRGQQVTLSCSPISGHRSVSWYQQTPGQGLQFLFEYFSETQRNKGNFPGRFSGRQFSNSRSEMNVSTLELGDSALYLCASSFAGQKYEQYFGPGTRLTVT.

The V gene is TRBV7-2, the J gene TRBJ2-5, with D maybe TRBD1 (5 bases). The germline V gene has CDR1 SGHTA and CDR2 FQGNSA. The CDR3 runs to 15 residues. The V end lost 2 bases, the J end lost 2 bases, and 12 bases lay between the germline ends. This CDR3 reads CASSLRQGPQETQYF. CDR3 coding DNA: TGTGCCAGCAGCTTAAGGCAGGGCCCGCAAGAGACCCAGTACTTC. Combining the CDR3 with reference TRBV7-2 and TRBJ2-5 gives the whole variable domain GAGVSQSPSNKVTEKGKDVELRCDPISGHTALYWYRQSLGQGLEFLIYFQGNSAPDKSGLPSDRFSAERTGGSVSTLTIQRTQQEDSAVYLCASSLRQGPQETQYFGPGTRLLVL.

Only a few counts were recorded for this clonotype. The rearrangement joins TRBV20-1 to TRBJ2-3; D is unresolved. The V end was cut by 0 bases, the J end by 7 bases, with 2 bases between. Germline-derived CDR1 and CDR2 are DFQATT and SNEGSKA (reference sequence). This CDR3 spans 10 amino acids. The chain's CDR3 is CSARDNTQYF. CDR3 nucleotide sequence: TGCAGTGCTAGAGATAATACGCAGTATTTT.

A few counts support this clonotype. The chain couples TRBV15 to TRBJ1-1; D possibly corresponds to TRBD1 (5 bases). Germline values: CDR1 LNHNV, CDR2 YYDKDF (reference sequence). V gave up 0 bases and J gave up 2 bases, with 10 bases separating them. This CDR3 spans 15 amino acids. The CDR3 coding sequence is TGTGCCACCAGCAGAGATGTACAGGCCAACACTGAAGCTTTCTTT. Translating gives CATSRDVQANTEAFF.

CDR3 DNA sequence: TGTGCCAGCAGTTTATCGGCAGCCTACAATCAGCCCCAGCATTTT. Protein: CASSLSAAYNQPQHF. The chain couples TRBV27 to TRBJ1-5; D ambiguous. This CDR3 has 15 amino acids. Trimming removed 0 bases from V and 3 bases from J, with 9 bases in between. Germline V gene sequence: CDR1 MNHEY, CDR2 SMNVEV (reference sequence).

This clonotype appeared a few times. V usage is TRBV7-2 and J usage is TRBJ2-7; D may be TRBD2 (6 bases). This CDR3 spans 14 amino acids. Trimming left V 4 bases short and J 4 bases short, with 14 bases between. CDR1 and CDR2 (germline): SGHTA, FQGNSA. The CDR3, as DNA: TGTGCCAGCAGCTCGGGACTTCCGTCGTACGAGCAGTACTTC. It encodes CASSSGLPSYEQYF.

The rearrangement uses TRBV7-9 and TRBJ2-3, with 8 nucleotides matching TRBD1. Per germline, CDR1 SEHNR and CDR2 FQNEAQ (reference sequence). Trimming removed 3 bases from V and 6 bases from J; junction bases left unmatched: 8. CDR3 length: 15 residues. The CDR3 loop reads CASSFRAGGVDTQYF. CDR3 DNA: TGTGCCAGCAGCTTTCGGGCAGGGGGCGTTGATACGCAGTATTTT.

There are many counts of this clonotype. The V call is TRBV18, the J call TRBJ2-2; D call uncertain. The CDR3 is 13 residues long. CDR1 and CDR2 from the germline V gene are KGHSH and LQKENI. Trimming shortened V by 3 bases and J by 2 bases, and 4 bases separated the two germline ends. CDR3 bases: TGTGCCAGCTCACCTCAAAACACCGGGGAGCTGTTTTTT. Translation gives CASSPQNTGELFF.

J is TRBJ2-3 and V is TRBV4-3; 16 bases fit TRBD2. V was pared by 0 bases and J by 4 bases, with 16 bases of the junction left unmatched. CDR1 is LGHNA, CDR2 YSLEER, per germline. The length of the CDR3 is 22 residues. The CDR3 DNA is TGCGCCAGCAGCCAAGAGGGACTAGCGGGAGGGGATGATAGGGCTAGCTCAGATACGCAGTATTTT. Its translation: CASSQEGLAGGDDRASSDTQYF.